One sample yielded the 27 T cell receptor beta chains listed below, sequenced in a study of molecular identifiers for immune sequencing clone quantification. TCRdb analysed the PCR reads with MiXCR anew, one entry per CDR3 protein. The sample consists of roughly 300,000 distinct CDR3 sequences, roughly a quarter of them appearing once. Sequenced: naive CD8+ T cells from blood, with Jurkat cell RNA spiked in. Subset defined: FACS-sorted CD8+CD4-CCR7+CD45RA+ naive T cells. The source is a human donor in good health. Some libraries in this study had Jurkat cell RNA spiked in.

Regarding this clonotype: Being one base from a much bigger clone, this may be a read error. This chain connects TRBV9 to TRBJ2-7, with TRBD1 as a possible D gene (6 bases). V was clipped by 2 bases and J by 3 bases, with 12 bases between them. CDR3 length: 14 residues. CDR1 is SGDLS, CDR2 YYNGEE, per germline. The CDR3 sequence is CASSVETGGYEQYF. The CDR3 coding sequence is TGTGCCAGCAGCGTGGAGACAGGCGGCTACGAGCAGTACTTC.

This clonotype was observed a handful of times. The chain recombines TRBV5-4 with TRBJ1-3; 7 bases fit TRBD1. The CDR3 spans 16 residues. Losses at the gene ends were 5 bases for V and 2 bases for J; bases not matched to a gene: 10. CDR1 and CDR2 from the germline V gene are SGHNT and YYREEE (reference sequence). The CDR3: CASSTNRGTAGNTIYF. DNA for the CDR3: TGTGCCAGCAGTACCAACAGGGGCACGGCTGGAAACACCATATATTTT.

This clonotype was observed many times. This chain uses TRBV16 with TRBJ2-6; D is undetermined. V was trimmed by 1 base and J by 0 bases, leaving 10 bases between them. This CDR3 contains 17 residues. CDR1 is KGHSY, CDR2 FQNENV, per germline. The CDR3 here is CASSQLPYSSGANVLTF. For the CDR3, the DNA is TGTGCCAGCAGCCAATTACCTTATAGCTCTGGGGCCAACGTCCTGACTTTC.

The table lists this clonotype with many counts. This rearrangement joins TRBV5-1 to TRBJ2-3; D could derive from TRBD1 or TRBD2 (5 bases each). Germline lookup yields CDR1 SGHRS and CDR2 YFSETQ. The CDR3 extends over 16 amino acids. V dropped 4 bases and J dropped 2 bases, with 17 bases sitting between them. The CDR3 reads CASSTGAGPLTDTQYF. In DNA, the CDR3 is TGCGCCAGCAGCACAGGTGCGGGCCCCCTCACAGATACGCAGTATTTT.

Ten or more counts support this clonotype. V usage is TRBV9 and J usage is TRBJ2-3; no clear D. Germline lookup yields CDR1 SGDLS and CDR2 YYNGEE. The ends were cut back, 0 bases at V and 9 bases at J, with 23 bases in the middle. This CDR3 spans 17 amino acids. CDR3 protein: CASSVAEFALLGHTQYF. CDR3 in DNA: TGTGCCAGCAGCGTAGCCGAGTTTGCCCTTTTAGGGCACACGCAGTATTTT.

The chain uses TRBV7-6 and TRBJ2-3; D gene unclear. The CDR3 runs 18 residues. Between the trimmed V and J ends, which lost 3 bases and 0 bases, there was a span of 19 bases. CDR1 is SGHVS and CDR2 is FNYEAQ in the germline V gene. The CDR3 nucleotides read TGTGCCAGCAGCTTCCCCCTTAGGACGGAAACTAGCACAGATACGCAGTATTTT. It codes for CASSFPLRTETSTDTQYF.

Details on this clonotype: One base away lies a much larger clone, so this may be a sequencing read error. No conserved phenylalanine or tryptophan is present at the end of the CDR3, so a read error is the likely explanation. J is TRBJ2-7 and V is TRBV28; tentatively, D is TRBD2 (6 bases). Trimming left V 1 base short and J 7 bases short, with 11 bases between. Germline-derived CDR1 and CDR2 are MDHEN and SYDVKM. The CDR3 length is 13 residues. CDR3 residues: CASSLLSGTEQYL. CDR3 coding DNA: TGTGCCAGCAGTTTATTGTCAGGGACTGAGCAGTACCTC.

This clonotype was found many times. The chain combines TRBV7-9 with TRBJ2-3; D is possibly TRBD2 (6 bases). The germline V and J ends were trimmed by 1 base and 3 bases, with 14 bases remaining between them. Germline V lookup: CDR1 SEHNR, CDR2 FQNEAQ (reference sequence). CDR3 length equals 16 residues. The CDR3 spells CASSLGGEAWTDTQYF. CDR3 bases: TGTGCCAGCAGCTTAGGTGGGGAGGCCTGGACAGATACGCAGTATTTT.

The table lists this clonotype with many counts. V is TRBV12-3 or TRBV12-4 and J is TRBJ1-1; 7 bases fit TRBD1. The length of the CDR3 is 14 residues. V lost 6 bases and J lost 3; bases outside the gene matches: 7. CDR3 DNA: TGTGCCAGCAGCGACAGGGAAAACGACACTGAAGCTTTCTTT. It translates to CASSDRENDTEAFF.

In its sample, this clonotype was seen a few times. The rearrangement uses TRBV29-1 and TRBJ1-2; the match to TRBD1 covers 7 bases. CDR1 and CDR2 (germline): SQVTM, ANQGSEA. This CDR3 is 15 amino acids long. The trim removed 3 bases at V and 8 bases at J, leaving 15 bases unmatched. CDR3 coding DNA: TGCAGCGTTGAGTATGTCGGGACAGAAACGTTGGGCTACACCTTC. It translates to CSVEYVGTETLGYTF.

In this sample, this clonotype turned up a few times. The rearrangement uses TRBV4-1 and TRBJ1-1; maybe TRBD1 (6 bases). Trimming removed 3 bases from V and 1 base from J, with 15 bases in between. The CDR3 spans 16 residues. Germline V gene lookup returns CDR1 MGHRA and CDR2 YSYEKL. As DNA, the CDR3 is TGCGCCAGCAGCCAGGGACACAGGACCAGGAACACTGAAGCTTTCTTT. Amino acids: CASSQGHRTRNTEAFF.

This clonotype was observed at least ten times. This chain links TRBV7-9 with TRBJ2-5; D is possibly TRBD1 or TRBD2 (5 bases each). V lost 4 bases and J 3 bases, leaving 12 bases between the germline ends. Germline V gene sequence: CDR1 SEHNR, CDR2 FQNEAQ (reference sequence). The CDR3 covers 14 residues. In nucleotides, the CDR3 is TGTGCCAGCAGCTCTCCGGGACCAGAAGAGACCCAGTACTTC. Residues: CASSSPGPEETQYF.

This clonotype was picked up many times. The genes are TRBV29-1 and TRBJ2-3; D unclear. Trimming stripped 3 bases from V and 0 bases from J, with 1 base between. Germline CDR1 SQVTM, CDR2 ANQGSEA. The CDR3 consists of 11 residues. CDR3 nucleotide sequence: TGCAGCGTTGACAGCACAGATACGCAGTATTTT. It codes for CSVDSTDTQYF.

This clonotype was counted ten times or more. V gene TRBV7-6 combines with J gene TRBJ2-7, with TRBD1 identical over 9 bases. V shed 3 bases, J shed 4 bases, and the junction held 4 bases outside the gene matches. Germline loops: CDR1 SGHVS, CDR2 FNYEAQ. This CDR3 is 14 amino acids long. CDR3 residues: CASSLGGTGYEQYF. The CDR3 DNA is TGTGCCAGCAGCTTGGGGGGGACAGGGTACGAGCAGTACTTC.

At least ten counts were recorded for this clonotype. The chain recombines TRBV19 with TRBJ2-1; D may be TRBD2 (6 bases). The germline CDR1 and CDR2 sequences are LNHDA and SQIVND (reference sequence). The CDR3 length is 15 residues. Trimming cost V 6 bases and J 4 bases, with 16 bases left between them. In DNA form, the CDR3 reads TGTGCCAGTAGCCCCGGAGGGAGCGGGTACAATGAGCAGTTCTTC. It encodes CASSPGGSGYNEQFF. Combining the CDR3 with reference TRBV19 and TRBJ2-1 gives the whole variable domain DGGITQSPKYLFRKEGQNVTLSCEQNLNHDAMYWYRQDPGQGLRLIYYSQIVNDFQKGDIAEGYSVSREKKESFPLTVTSAQKNPTAFYLCASSPGGSGYNEQFFGPGTRLTVL.

In this sample, this clonotype turned up many times. The chain joins TRBV14 to TRBJ1-2; D not certain. The germline V gene encodes CDR1 SGHDN and CDR2 FVKESK. CDR3 length equals 14 residues. Between the trimmed V and J ends, which lost 3 bases and 1 base, there was a span of 9 bases. The CDR3 protein is CASSQQQDNYGYTF. In nucleotides, the CDR3 is TGTGCCAGCAGCCAGCAACAAGATAACTATGGCTACACCTTC.

This clonotype was recorded many times. This chain links TRBV6-5 with TRBJ2-7, with D perhaps being TRBD1 or TRBD2 (5 bases each). Between the trimmed V and J ends, which lost 2 bases and 4 bases, there was a span of 12 bases. Per germline, CDR1 MNHEY and CDR2 SVGAGI. The CDR3 has 14 amino acids. The CDR3, as DNA: TGTGCCAGCAGTTACCGGGACGGAGGTTACGAGCAGTACTTC. Protein sequence: CASSYRDGGYEQYF.

This clonotype was observed a few times. V is TRBV4-3 and J is TRBJ2-7; 8 nucleotides align to TRBD1. V shed 0 bases, J shed 3 bases, and the junction held 7 bases outside the gene matches. The CDR3 length is 16 residues. The germline V gene has CDR1 LGHNA and CDR2 YSLEER. As DNA, the CDR3 is TGCGCCAGCAGCCAAGATAGCCAGGGGGCTTTCTACGAGCAGTACTTC. Protein product: CASSQDSQGAFYEQYF.

This clonotype was found a few times. A single base separates this from a much larger clone, so it may be a read error. The chain has TRBV7-9 and TRBJ2-3; no definite D call. CDR3 size: 13 residues. The V end lost 5 bases, the J end lost 6 bases, and 12 bases lay between the germline ends. Germline V gene lookup returns CDR1 SEHNR and CDR2 FQNEAQ (reference sequence). In nucleotides, the CDR3 is TGTGCCAGCAGCCCACGCCGTCGGGATACGCAGTATTTT. It translates to CASSPRRRDTQYF.

This clonotype was counted only a few times. The J gene is TRBJ2-5, the V gene TRBV4-1; 9 bases match TRBD2. V shed 0 bases, J shed 0 bases, and the junction held 5 bases outside the gene matches. The CDR3 has 17 amino acids. Germline loops: CDR1 MGHRA, CDR2 YSYEKL. This CDR3 reads CASSQEPAGGYQETQYF. CDR3 nucleotides: TGCGCCAGCAGCCAAGAGCCAGCGGGGGGCTACCAAGAGACCCAGTACTTC.

This clonotype was observed once. The junction differs from germline at one of its ends, possibly a read error. The chain couples TRBV20-1 to TRBJ2-7; D is unresolved. Germline loops: CDR1 DFQATT, CDR2 SNEGSKA (reference sequence). The CDR3 runs 13 residues. The CDR3 is CSARDSDSYEQCF. DNA of the CDR3: TGCAGTGCTAGAGATTCAGATTCCTACGAGCAGTGCTTC.

This clonotype occurred a few times. The chain combines TRBV29-1 with TRBJ2-1; D is possibly TRBD1 or TRBD2 (5 bases each). The CDR3 is 17 residues long. The germline gives CDR1 SQVTM, CDR2 ANQGSEA. V was cut by 0 bases and J by 0 bases, with 15 bases left in between. CDR3 nucleotides: TGCAGCGTTGAAGATCTGGCTTGGGACCACTCCTACAATGAGCAGTTCTTC. Its protein product is CSVEDLAWDHSYNEQFF.

The V and J genes are TRBV11-2 and TRBJ2-5; 7 nucleotides align to TRBD1. V was clipped by 2 bases and J by 1 base; unmatched bases: 4. In germline, CDR1 is SGHAT, CDR2 FQNNGV. The CDR3 extends over 15 amino acids. CDR3: CASSLTWTGQETQYF. The CDR3 bases are TGTGCCAGCAGCTTAACCTGGACAGGCCAAGAGACCCAGTACTTC.

This clonotype was seen ten or more times. J is TRBJ1-5 and V is TRBV4-1, with D hard to call. The CDR3 totals 14 residues. Germline loops: CDR1 MGHRA, CDR2 YSYEKL. Trimming took off 0 bases at V and 8 bases at J, with 11 bases between the two ends. In DNA form, the CDR3 reads TGCGCCAGCAGCCAAGATCCGGGATTGGAGCCCCAGCATTTT. Protein sequence: CASSQDPGLEPQHF.

The chain has TRBV27 and TRBJ2-2; 8 positions agree with TRBD1. The germline V gene encodes CDR1 MNHEY and CDR2 SMNVEV (reference sequence). V shed 3 bases, J shed 4 bases, and the junction held 7 bases outside the gene matches. The CDR3 contains 16 residues. DNA for the CDR3: TGTGCCAGCAGTTTTTCTTGGCAGGGGGCCACCGGGGAGCTGTTTTTT. It codes for CASSFSWQGATGELFF.

CDR3 DNA: TGTGCCAGCAGTTACGGGGCGAACACCGGGGAGCTGTTTTTT. Its translation: CASSYGANTGELFF. The genes are TRBV6-5 and TRBJ2-2; D remains ambiguous. V was clipped by 2 bases and J by 0 bases, with 4 bases between them. This CDR3 has 14 amino acids. Germline CDR1 reads MNHEY; CDR2 reads SVGAGI.

This clonotype was observed a handful of times. This chain links TRBV27 with TRBJ2-3, with D possibly TRBD2 on 6 matching bases. Germline values: CDR1 MNHEY, CDR2 SMNVEV (reference sequence). Trimming stripped 3 bases from V and 4 bases from J, with 11 bases between. This CDR3 is built from 14 residues. CDR3 region: CASSFNGGPDTQYF. CDR3 sequence (DNA): TGTGCCAGCAGTTTTAACGGGGGTCCAGATACGCAGTATTTT.